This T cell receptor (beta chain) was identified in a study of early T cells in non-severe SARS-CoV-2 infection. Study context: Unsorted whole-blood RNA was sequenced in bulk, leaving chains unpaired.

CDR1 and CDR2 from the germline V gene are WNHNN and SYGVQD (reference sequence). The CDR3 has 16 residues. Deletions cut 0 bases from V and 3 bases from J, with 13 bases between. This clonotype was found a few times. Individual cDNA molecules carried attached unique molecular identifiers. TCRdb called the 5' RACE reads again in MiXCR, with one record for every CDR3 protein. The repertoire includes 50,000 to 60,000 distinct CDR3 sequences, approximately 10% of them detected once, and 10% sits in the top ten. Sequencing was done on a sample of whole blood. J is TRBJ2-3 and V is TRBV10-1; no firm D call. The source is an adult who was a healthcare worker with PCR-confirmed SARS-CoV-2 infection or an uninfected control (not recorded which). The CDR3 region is CASSESAALSTDTQYF. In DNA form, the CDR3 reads TGCGCCAGCAGTGAGTCGGCGGCCCTGAGTACAGATACGCAGTATTTT.